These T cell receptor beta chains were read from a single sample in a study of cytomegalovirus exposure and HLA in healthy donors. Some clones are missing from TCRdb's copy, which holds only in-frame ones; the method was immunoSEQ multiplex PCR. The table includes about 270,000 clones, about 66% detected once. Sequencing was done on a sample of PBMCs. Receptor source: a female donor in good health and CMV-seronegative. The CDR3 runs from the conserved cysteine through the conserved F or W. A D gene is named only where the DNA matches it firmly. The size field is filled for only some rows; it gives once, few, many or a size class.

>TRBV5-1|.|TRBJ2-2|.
CASSRSGANTGELFF
TGCGCCAGCAGCCGGTCCGGGGCGAACACCGGGGAGCTGTTTTTT
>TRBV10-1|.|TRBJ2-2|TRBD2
CASSEPASGGYTGELFF
TGCGCCAGCAGTGAGCCGGCGAGCGGGGGATACACCGGGGAGCTGTTTTTT
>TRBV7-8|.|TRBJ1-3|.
CASSLDRGGARGNTIYF
TGTGCCAGCAGCTTAGATAGGGGAGGGGCTCGCGGAAACACCATATATTTT
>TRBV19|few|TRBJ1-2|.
CASSIRGGPGALDYGYTF
TGTGCCAGTAGTATTAGGGGGGGCCCGGGGGCCTTGGACTATGGCTACACCTTC
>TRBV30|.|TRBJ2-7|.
CAWSTDRPYEQYF
TGTGCCTGGAGTACGGACAGACCCTACGAGCAGTACTTC
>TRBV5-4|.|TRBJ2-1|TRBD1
CASSRTGNYNEQFF
TGTGCCAGCAGCCGGACAGGGAACTACAATGAGCAGTTCTTC
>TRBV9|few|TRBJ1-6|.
CASSVTGSSYNSPLHF
TGTGCCAGCAGCGTTACAGGGAGCTCCTATAATTCACCCCTCCACTTT
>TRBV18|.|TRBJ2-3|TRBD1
CACIRTGSTDTQYF
TGTGCCTGCATCAGGACAGGGTCCACAGATACGCAGTATTTT
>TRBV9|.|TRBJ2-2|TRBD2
CASSPATPGGRTGELFF
TGTGCCAGCAGCCCAGCGACACCGGGAGGAAGAACCGGGGAGCTGTTTTTT
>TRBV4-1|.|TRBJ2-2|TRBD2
CASSPREFTPNTGELFF
TGCGCCAGCAGCCCGCGGGAGTTCACGCCTAACACCGGGGAGCTGTTTTTT
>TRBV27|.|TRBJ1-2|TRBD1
CASRPGTDPYGYTF
TGTGCCAGCAGGCCTGGGACAGACCCTTATGGCTACACCTTC
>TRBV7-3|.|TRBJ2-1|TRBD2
CASSPRLAGNEQFF
TGTGCCAGCAGCCCGAGACTAGCTGGCAATGAGCAGTTCTTC
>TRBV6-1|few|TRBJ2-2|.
CASSSRDKNTGELFF
TGTGCCAGCAGTTCCCGGGACAAAAACACCGGGGAGCTGTTTTTT
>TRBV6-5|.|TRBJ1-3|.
CASSYRGSGNTIYF
TGTGCCAGCAGTTACCGGGGTTCTGGAAACACCATATATTTT
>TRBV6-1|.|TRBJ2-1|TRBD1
CASHRQGNSYNEQFF
TGTGCCAGCCATAGACAGGGGAACTCCTACAATGAGCAGTTCTTC
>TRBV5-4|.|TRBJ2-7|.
CASSPAATSAQYF
TGTGCCAGCAGCCCGGCGGCAACCTCCGCGCAGTACTTC
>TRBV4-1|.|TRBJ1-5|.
CASSPDRLRIEAQHF
TGCGCCAGCAGCCCCGACAGGTTACGAATCGAGGCCCAGCATTTT
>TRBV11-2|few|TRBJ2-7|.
CASSLSGTGVYEQYF
TGTGCCAGCAGTCTCTCTGGGACTGGGGTTTACGAGCAGTACTTC
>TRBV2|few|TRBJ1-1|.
CASRFDSKAEAFF
TGTGCCAGCAGGTTCGACAGTAAGGCTGAAGCTTTCTTT
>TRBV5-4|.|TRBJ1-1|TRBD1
CASSWDRGGTEAFF
TGTGCCAGCAGCTGGGACAGGGGTGGCACTGAAGCTTTCTTT
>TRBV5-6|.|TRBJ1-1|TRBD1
CASSGDRGDTEAFF
TGTGCCAGCAGCGGGGACAGGGGGGACACTGAAGCTTTCTTT
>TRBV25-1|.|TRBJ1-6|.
CASSETGLRALHF
TGTGCCAGCAGTGAAACAGGCTTAAGGGCCCTCCACTTT
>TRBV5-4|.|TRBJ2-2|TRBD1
CASSPGTGGKTGELFF
TGTGCCAGCAGCCCGGGGACAGGGGGTAAAACCGGGGAGCTGTTTTTT
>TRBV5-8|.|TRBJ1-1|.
CASRLGGMNTEAFF
TGTGCCAGCAGGTTGGGGGGCATGAACACTGAAGCTTTCTTT
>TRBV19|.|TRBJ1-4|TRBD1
CASSNRGRGEKLFF
TGTGCCAGTAGTAACAGGGGGCGCGGAGAAAAACTGTTTTTT
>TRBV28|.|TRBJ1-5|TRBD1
CAVGTGRLGNQPQHF
TGTGCCGTCGGGACAGGAAGACTGGGCAATCAGCCCCAGCATTTT
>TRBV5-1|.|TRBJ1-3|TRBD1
CASSEDRGRGNTIYF
TGCGCCAGCAGCGAGGACAGGGGGCGCGGAAACACCATATATTTT
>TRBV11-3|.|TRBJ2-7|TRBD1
CASSSRGLDYEQYF
TGTGCCAGCAGCTCCAGGGGGTTGGACTACGAGCAGTACTTC
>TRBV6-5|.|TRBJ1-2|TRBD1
CASSYSTGGDHGYTF
TGTGCCAGCAGTTACTCGACAGGGGGGGACCATGGCTACACCTTC
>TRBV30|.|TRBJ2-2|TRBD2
CAWMDLIAGKGTGELFF
TGTGCCTGGATGGATCTAATAGCGGGAAAGGGCACCGGGGAGCTGTTTTTT
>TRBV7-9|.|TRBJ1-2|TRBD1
CASSAGQGLGGYTF
TGTGCCAGCAGCGCGGGACAGGGCCTGGGCGGCTACACCTTC
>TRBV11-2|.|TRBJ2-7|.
CASRRLVTYEQYF
TGTGCCAGCAGGCGACTAGTCACCTACGAGCAGTACTTC
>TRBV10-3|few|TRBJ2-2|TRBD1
CAIGGTGNTGELFF
TGTGCCATCGGGGGGACAGGGAACACCGGGGAGCTGTTTTTT
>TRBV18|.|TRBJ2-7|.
CASSPLASSYEQYF
TGTGCCAGCTCACCCCTAGCGTCCTCCTACGAGCAGTACTTC
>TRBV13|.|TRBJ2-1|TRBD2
CASSLVGLGVYNGQFF
TGTGCCAGCAGCTTAGTGGGACTAGGGGTCTACAATGGGCAGTTCTTC
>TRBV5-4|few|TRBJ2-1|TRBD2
CASSPIGTSSYNEQFF
TGTGCCAGCAGCCCCATCGGGACTAGCTCCTACAATGAGCAGTTCTTC
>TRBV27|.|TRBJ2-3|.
CASSLMGADTQYF
TGTGCCAGCAGTTTAATGGGCGCAGATACGCAGTATTTT
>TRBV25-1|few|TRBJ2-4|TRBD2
CASSDGLAVAKNIQYF
TGTGCCAGCAGTGATGGACTAGCGGTAGCCAAAAACATTCAGTACTTC
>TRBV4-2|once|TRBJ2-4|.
CASSQSLGPSVLAKNIQYF
TGTGCCAGCAGCCAGTCACTTGGCCCGAGCGTTTTAGCCAAAAACATTCAGTACTTC
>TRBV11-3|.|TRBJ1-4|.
CASRRGGTNEKLFF
TGTGCCAGCAGACGGGGAGGGACTAATGAAAAACTGTTTTTT
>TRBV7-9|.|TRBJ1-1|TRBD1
CASSLGTGGNTEAFF
TGTGCCAGCAGCTTAGGGACAGGGGGCAACACTGAAGCTTTCTTT
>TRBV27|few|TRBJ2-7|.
CASSLSRGPYEQYF
TGTGCCAGCAGTTTATCTCGGGGTCCCTACGAGCAGTACTTC
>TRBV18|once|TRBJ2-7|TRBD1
CASSPGQGAYEQYF
TGTGCCAGCTCACCGGGACAGGGAGCCTACGAGCAGTACTTC
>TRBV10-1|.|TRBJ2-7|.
CASSGDQGGPFYEQYF
TGCGCCAGCAGTGGGGACCAGGGGGGCCCTTTCTACGAGCAGTACTTC
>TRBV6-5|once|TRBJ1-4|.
CASSGTGPGREKLFF
TGTGCCAGCAGCGGTACAGGACCCGGACGTGAAAAACTGTTTTTT
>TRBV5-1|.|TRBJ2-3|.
CASSLARGKETDTQYF
TGCGCCAGCAGCTTGGCTCGGGGGAAGGAGACAGATACGCAGTATTTT
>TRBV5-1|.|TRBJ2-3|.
CASSPIEQNLDTQYF
TGCGCCAGCAGCCCTATAGAACAGAATCTAGATACGCAGTATTTT
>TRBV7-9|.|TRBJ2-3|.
CASSHTGRLSTDTQYF
TGTGCCAGCAGTCACACCGGGAGACTAAGCACAGATACGCAGTATTTT
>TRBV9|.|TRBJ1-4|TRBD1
CASSGPGQGREKLFF
TGTGCCAGCAGCGGACCGGGACAGGGAAGAGAAAAACTGTTTTTT
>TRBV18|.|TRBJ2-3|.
CASSPPGTDTQYF
TGTGCCAGCTCGCCCCCGGGCACAGATACGCAGTATTTT
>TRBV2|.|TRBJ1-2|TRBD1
CASSRRDRGYGYTF
TGTGCCAGCAGTAGGAGAGACAGGGGATATGGCTACACCTTC
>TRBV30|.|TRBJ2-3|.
CAWSRSTGTDTQYF
TGTGCCTGGAGTCGGTCTACCGGCACAGATACGCAGTATTTT
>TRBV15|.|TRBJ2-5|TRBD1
CATSSRGWETQYF
TGTGCCACCAGCAGCAGGGGGTGGGAGACCCAGTACTTC
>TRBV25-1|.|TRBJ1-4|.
CASSDIANEKLFF
TGTGCCAGCAGTGATATAGCGAATGAAAAACTGTTTTTT
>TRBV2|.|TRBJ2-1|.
CASRNKGGYNEQFF
TGTGCCAGCAGAAACAAGGGAGGCTACAATGAGCAGTTCTTC
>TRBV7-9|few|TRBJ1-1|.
CASVGGARSEAFF
TGTGCCAGCGTAGGAGGGGCGAGGTCTGAAGCTTTCTTT
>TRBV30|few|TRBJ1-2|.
CAWSDRVYGYTF
TGTGCCTGGAGTGACAGGGTATATGGCTACACCTTC